The present TCR beta chain was sequenced within a study of cytomegalovirus exposure and HLA in healthy donors. The study, taken as a whole, reports: TCR beta V- and J-gene trimming was later associated with a missense DCLRE1C variant.

CDR3 length: 19 amino acids. V gave up 2 bases and J gave up 9 bases; unmatched junction bases: 19. The germline V gene has CDR1 SNHLY and CDR2 FYNNEI. PCR employed 60 Vbeta and 13 Jbeta primers. The repertoire was sequenced with immunoSEQ multiplex PCR; TCRdb's copy has only in-frame clones and lacks some. The sample includes roughly 120,000 clones, around 81% of them seen just once. Comment on this clone: Its antigen is unknown.

The sequence came from a woman between 35 and 50 years old in good health and CMV-seronegative. This chain links TRBV2 with TRBJ2-1, with TRBD2 matching over 10 bases. Sequenced sample: PBMCs. CDR3 coding DNA: TGTGCCAGCAGTGAAATGATAGTAGCGGGAGGTTCTTTTACAGGTGAGCAGTTCTTC. It translates to CASSEMIVAGGSFTGEQFF.